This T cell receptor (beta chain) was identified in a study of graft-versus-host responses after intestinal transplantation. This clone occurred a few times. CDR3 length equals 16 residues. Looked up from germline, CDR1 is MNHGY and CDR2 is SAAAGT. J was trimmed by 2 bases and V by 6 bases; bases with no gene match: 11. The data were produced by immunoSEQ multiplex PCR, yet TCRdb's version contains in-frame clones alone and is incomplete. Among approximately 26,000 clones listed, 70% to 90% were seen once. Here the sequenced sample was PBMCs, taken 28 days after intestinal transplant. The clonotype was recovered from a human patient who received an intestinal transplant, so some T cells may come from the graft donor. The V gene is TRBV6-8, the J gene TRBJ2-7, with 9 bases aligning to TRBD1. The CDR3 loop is CASRSRRTGEPYEQYF. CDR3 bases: TGTGCCAGCAGATCCCGGCGGACAGGGGAGCCCTACGAGCAGTACTTC.